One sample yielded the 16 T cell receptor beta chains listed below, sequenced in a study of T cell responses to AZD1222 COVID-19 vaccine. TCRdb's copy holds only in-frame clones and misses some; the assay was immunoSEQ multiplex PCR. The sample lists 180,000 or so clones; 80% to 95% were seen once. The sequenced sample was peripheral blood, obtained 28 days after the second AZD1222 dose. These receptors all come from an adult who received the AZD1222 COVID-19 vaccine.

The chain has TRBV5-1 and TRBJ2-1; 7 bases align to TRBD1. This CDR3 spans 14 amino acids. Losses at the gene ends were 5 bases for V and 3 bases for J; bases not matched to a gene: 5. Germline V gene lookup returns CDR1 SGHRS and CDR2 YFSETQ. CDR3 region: CASRDGTDYNEQFF. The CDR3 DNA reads TGCGCCAGCAGGGACGGGACAGACTACAATGAGCAGTTCTTC. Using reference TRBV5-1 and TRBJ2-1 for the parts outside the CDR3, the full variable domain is KAGVTQTPRYLIKTRGQQVTLSCSPISGHRSVSWYQQTPGQGLQFLFEYFSETQRNKGNFPGRFSGRQFSNSRSEMNVSTLELGDSALYLCASRDGTDYNEQFFGPGTRLTVL.

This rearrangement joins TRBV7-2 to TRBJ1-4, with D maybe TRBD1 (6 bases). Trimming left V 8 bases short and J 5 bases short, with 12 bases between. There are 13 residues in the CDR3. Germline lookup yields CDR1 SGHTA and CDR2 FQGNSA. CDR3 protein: CASRRQENEKLFF. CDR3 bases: TGTGCCAGCCGCCGACAGGAGAATGAAAAACTGTTTTTT.

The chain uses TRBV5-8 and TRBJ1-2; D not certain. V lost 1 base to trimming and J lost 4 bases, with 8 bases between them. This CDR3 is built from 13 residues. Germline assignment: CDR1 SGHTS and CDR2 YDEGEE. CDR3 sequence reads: CASSLTASYGYTF. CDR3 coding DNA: TGTGCCAGCAGCTTGACAGCGTCCTATGGCTACACCTTC.

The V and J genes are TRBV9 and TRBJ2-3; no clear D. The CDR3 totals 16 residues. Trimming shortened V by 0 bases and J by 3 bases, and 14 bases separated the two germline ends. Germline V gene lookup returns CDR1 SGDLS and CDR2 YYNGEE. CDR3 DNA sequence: TGTGCCAGCAGCGTAGGATCATTAGCAACTACAGATACGCAGTATTTT. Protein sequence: CASSVGSLATTDTQYF. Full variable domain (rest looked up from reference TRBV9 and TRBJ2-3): DSGVTQTPKHLITATGQRVTLRCSPRSGDLSVYWYQQSLDQGLQFLIQYYNGEERAKGNILERFSAQQFPDLHSELNLSSLELGDSALYFCASSVGSLATTDTQYFGPGTRLTVL.

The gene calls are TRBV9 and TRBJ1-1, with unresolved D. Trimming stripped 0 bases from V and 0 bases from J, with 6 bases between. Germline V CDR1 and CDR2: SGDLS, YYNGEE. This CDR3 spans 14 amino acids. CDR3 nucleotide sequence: TGTGCCAGCAGCGTAGATCGGGTGAACACTGAAGCTTTCTTT. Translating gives CASSVDRVNTEAFF.

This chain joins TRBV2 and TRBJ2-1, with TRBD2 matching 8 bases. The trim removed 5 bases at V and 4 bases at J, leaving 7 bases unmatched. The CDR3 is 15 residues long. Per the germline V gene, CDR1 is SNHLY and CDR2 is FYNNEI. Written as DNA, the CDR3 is TGTGCCAGCAGTTCCAGCGGGAGCCAATACAATGAGCAGTTCTTC. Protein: CASSSSGSQYNEQFF.

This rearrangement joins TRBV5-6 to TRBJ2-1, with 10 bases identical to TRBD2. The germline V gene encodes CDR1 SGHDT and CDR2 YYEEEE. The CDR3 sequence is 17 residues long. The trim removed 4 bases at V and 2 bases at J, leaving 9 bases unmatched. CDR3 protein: CASSRATSGPPYNEQFF. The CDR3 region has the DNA TGTGCCAGCAGCCGTGCGACTAGCGGGCCCCCCTACAATGAGCAGTTCTTC. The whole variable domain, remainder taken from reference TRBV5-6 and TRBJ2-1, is DAGVTQSPTHLIKTRGQQVTLRCSPKSGHDTVSWYQQALGQGPQFIFQYYEEEERQRGNFPDRFSGHQFPNYSSELNVNALLLGDSALYLCASSRATSGPPYNEQFFGPGTRLTVL.

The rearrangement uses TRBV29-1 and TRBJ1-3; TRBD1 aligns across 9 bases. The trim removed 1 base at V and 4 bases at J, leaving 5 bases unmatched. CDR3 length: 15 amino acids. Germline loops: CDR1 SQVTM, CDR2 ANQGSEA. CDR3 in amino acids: CSVEGTGVRGNTIYF. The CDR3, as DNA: TGCAGCGTTGAAGGGACAGGGGTTCGCGGAAACACCATATATTTT.

The CDR3 loop is CASSQRPARSGGAADTQYF. DNA of the CDR3: TGCGCCAGCAGCCAACGCCCCGCCAGGAGCGGGGGGGCCGCAGATACGCAGTATTTT. This sequence joins TRBV4-3 and TRBJ2-3, with TRBD2 matching over 10 bases. The CDR3 is made up of 19 amino acids. V shed 2 bases and J 4 bases; nucleotides not matched to a gene: 15. Germline CDR1 and CDR2: LGHNA and YSLEER.

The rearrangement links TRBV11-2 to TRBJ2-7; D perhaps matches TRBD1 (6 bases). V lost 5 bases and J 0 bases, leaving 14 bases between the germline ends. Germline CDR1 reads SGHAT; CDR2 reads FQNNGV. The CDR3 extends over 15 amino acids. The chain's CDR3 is CASSTYRESSYEQYF. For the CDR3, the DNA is TGTGCCAGCAGCACATACAGGGAGAGCTCCTACGAGCAGTACTTC.

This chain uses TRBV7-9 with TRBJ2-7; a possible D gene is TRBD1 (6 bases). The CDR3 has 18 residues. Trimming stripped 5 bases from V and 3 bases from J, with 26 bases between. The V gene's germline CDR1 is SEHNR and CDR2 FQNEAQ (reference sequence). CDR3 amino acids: CASSVDDRGGSPFYEQYF. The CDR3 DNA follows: TGTGCCAGCAGCGTAGATGATAGAGGGGGTTCGCCCTTCTACGAGCAGTACTTC.

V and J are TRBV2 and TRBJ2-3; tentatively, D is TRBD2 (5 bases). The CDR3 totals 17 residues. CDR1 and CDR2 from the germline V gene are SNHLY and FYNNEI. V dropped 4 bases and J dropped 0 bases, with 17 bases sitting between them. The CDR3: CASSVLRSGASTDTQYF. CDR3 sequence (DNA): TGTGCCAGCAGTGTATTAAGGAGCGGTGCTAGCACAGATACGCAGTATTTT.

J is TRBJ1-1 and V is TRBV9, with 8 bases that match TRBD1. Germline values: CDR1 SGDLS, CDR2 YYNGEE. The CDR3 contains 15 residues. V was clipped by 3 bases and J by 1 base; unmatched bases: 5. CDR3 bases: TGTGCCAGCAGCGCGCAGCAGGGGGCGAACACTGAAGCTTTCTTT. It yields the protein CASSAQQGANTEAFF.

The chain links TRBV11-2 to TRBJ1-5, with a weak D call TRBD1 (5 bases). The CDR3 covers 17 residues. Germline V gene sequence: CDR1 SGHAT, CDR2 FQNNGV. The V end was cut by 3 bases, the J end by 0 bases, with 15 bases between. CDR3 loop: CASSLGLGGNSNQPQHF. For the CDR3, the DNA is TGTGCCAGCAGCTTGGGACTCGGGGGGAATAGCAATCAGCCCCAGCATTTT.

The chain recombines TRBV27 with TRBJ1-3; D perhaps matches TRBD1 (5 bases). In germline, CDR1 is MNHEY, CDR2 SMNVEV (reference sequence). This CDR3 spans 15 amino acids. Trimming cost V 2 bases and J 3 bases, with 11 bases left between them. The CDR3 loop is CASSLAGTLGNTIYF. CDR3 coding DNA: TGTGCCAGCAGTTTAGCCGGGACTCTTGGAAACACCATATATTTT.

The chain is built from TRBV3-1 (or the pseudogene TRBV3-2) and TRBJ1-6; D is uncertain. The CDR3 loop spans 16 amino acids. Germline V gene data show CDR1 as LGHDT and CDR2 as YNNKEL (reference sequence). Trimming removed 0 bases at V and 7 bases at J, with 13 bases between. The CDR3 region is CASSQEVRVRNSPLHF. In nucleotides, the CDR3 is TGTGCCAGCAGCCAAGAAGTCCGGGTTCGGAATTCACCCCTCCACTTT.